The clone carrying this T cell receptor (beta chain) was picked up many times. The target antigen is unknown. These data are taken from a study of post-analysis software for immune sequencing data. Germline V CDR1 and CDR2: SGHRS, YFSETQ. Trimming cost V 0 bases and J 0 bases, with 20 bases left between them. The CDR3 is made up of 19 amino acids. General study findings and limits: Among multiple sclerosis patients, normalized Chao1 diversity was significantly below that of controls. In patients, about 5 TRBV segments were more frequent than in controls, with TRBV5-6, TRBV5-1 and TRBV20-1 among them.

Built from TCR beta cDNA, the libraries had unique molecular identifiers in them. TCRdb reprocessed the PCR reads via MiXCR and lists one record per CDR3 protein. Of roughly 170,000 distinct CDR3 sequences listed, about 30% were seen once; the top ten hold more than 1.3%. This clonotype originated in a girl aged 10 to 17 with multiple sclerosis. This chain joins TRBV5-1 and TRBJ2-3; D is uncertain. Sequences were obtained from blood. CDR3 coding DNA: TGCGCCAGCAGCTTGGTAGGGATCAACACCTTAGACAGCACAGATACGCAGTATTTT. Residues: CASSLVGINTLDSTDTQYF. The variable domain in full, completed from reference TRBV5-1 and TRBJ2-3, reads KAGVTQTPRYLIKTRGQQVTLSCSPISGHRSVSWYQQTPGQGLQFLFEYFSETQRNKGNFPGRFSGRQFSNSRSEMNVSTLELGDSALYLCASSLVGINTLDSTDTQYFGPGTRLTVL.